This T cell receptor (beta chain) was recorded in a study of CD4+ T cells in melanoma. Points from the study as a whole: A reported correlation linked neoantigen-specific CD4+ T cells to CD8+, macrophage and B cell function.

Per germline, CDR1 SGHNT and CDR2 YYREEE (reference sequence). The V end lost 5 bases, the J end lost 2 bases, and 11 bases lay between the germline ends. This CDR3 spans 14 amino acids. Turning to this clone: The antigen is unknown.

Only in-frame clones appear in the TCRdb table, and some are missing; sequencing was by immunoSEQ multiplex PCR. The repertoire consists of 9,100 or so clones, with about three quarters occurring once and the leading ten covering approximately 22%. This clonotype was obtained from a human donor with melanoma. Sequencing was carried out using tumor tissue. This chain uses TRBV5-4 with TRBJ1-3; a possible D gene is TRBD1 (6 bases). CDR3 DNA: TGTGCCAGCAGGCTAGGGGGGCCTGGAAACACCATATATTTT. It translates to CASRLGGPGNTIYF.